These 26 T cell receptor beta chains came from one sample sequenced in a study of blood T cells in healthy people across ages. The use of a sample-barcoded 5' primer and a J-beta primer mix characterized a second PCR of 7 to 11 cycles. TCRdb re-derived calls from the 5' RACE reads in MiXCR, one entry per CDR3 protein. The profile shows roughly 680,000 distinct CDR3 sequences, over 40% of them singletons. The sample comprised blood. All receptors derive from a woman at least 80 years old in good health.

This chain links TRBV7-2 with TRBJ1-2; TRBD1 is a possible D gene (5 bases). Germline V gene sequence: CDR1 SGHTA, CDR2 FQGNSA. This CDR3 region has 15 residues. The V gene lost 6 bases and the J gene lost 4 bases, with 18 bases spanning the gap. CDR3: CASRPDRLQPYGYTF. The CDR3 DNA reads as TGTGCCAGCAGGCCTGACAGACTCCAACCCTATGGCTACACCTTC.

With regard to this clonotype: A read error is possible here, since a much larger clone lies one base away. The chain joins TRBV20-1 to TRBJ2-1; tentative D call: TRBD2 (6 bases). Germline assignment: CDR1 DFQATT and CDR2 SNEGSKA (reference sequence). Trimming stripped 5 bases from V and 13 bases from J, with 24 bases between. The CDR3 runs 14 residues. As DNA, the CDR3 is TGCAGTGCTCCCCCAGCGGGTCCTCAAGAGACCCAGTTCTTC. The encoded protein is CSAPPAGPQETQFF.

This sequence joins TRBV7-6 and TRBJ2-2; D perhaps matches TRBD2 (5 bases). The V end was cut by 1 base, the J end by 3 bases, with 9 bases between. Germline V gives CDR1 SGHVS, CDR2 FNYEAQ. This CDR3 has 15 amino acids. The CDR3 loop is CASSLGGVDTGELFF. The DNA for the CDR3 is TGTGCCAGCAGCTTAGGGGGAGTGGACACCGGGGAGCTGTTTTTT.

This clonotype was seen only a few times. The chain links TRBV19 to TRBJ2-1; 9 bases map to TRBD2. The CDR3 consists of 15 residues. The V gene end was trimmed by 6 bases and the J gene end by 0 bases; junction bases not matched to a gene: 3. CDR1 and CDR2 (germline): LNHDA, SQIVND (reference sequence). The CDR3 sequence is CASRLAGSSYNEQFF. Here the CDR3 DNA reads TGTGCCAGTAGGCTAGCGGGGAGCTCCTACAATGAGCAGTTCTTC.

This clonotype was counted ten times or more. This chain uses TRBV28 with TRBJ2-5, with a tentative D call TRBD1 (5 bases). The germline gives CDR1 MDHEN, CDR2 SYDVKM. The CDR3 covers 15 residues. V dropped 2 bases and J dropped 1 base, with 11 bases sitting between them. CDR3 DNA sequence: TGTGCCAGCAGTTTAATCATCCAGGGCCAAGAGACCCAGTACTTC. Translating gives CASSLIIQGQETQYF.

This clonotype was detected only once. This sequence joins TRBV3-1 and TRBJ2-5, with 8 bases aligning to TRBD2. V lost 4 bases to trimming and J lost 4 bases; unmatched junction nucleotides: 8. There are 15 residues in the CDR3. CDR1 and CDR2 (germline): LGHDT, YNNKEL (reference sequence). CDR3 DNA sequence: TGTGCCAGCAGCCTCGGGACTAGTGTGGCAGAGACCCAGTACTTC. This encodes CASSLGTSVAETQYF.

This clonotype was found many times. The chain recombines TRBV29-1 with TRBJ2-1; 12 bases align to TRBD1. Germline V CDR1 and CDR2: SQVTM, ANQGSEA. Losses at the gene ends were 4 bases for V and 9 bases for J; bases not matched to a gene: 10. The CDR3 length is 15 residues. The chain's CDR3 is CSVVGTGGPSVEQFF. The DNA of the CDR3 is TGCAGCGTTGTGGGGACAGGGGGCCCATCGGTTGAGCAGTTCTTC.

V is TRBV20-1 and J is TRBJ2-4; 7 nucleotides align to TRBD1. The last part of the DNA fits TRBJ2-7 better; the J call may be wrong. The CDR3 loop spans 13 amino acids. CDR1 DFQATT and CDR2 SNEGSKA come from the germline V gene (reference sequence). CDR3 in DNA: TGCAGTGCTAGGGACAGGCGCCCCTACGAGCAGTACTTC. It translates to CSARDRRPYEQYF.

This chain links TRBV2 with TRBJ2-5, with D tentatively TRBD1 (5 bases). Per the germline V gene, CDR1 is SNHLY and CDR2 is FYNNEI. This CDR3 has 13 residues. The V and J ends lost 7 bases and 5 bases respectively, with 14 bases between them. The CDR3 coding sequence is TGTGCCAGCACGACGCAGGGTAGGGAGACCCAGTACTTC. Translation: CASTTQGRETQYF. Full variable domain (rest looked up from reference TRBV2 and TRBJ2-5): EPEVTQTPSHQVTQMGQEVILRCVPISNHLYFYWYRQILGQKVEFLVSFYNNEISEKSEIFDDQFSVERPDGSNFTLKIRSTKLEDSAMYFCASTTQGRETQYFGPGTRLLVL.

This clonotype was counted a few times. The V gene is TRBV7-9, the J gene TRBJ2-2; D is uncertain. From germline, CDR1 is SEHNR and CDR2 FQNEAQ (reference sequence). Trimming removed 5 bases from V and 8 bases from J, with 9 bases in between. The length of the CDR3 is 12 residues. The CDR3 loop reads CASSRLSGELFF. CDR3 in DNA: TGTGCCAGCAGCCGCCTATCTGGGGAGCTGTTTTTT.

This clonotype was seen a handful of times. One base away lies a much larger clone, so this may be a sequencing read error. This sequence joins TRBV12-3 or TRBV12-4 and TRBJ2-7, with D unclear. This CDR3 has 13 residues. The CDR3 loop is CACSIGVGPNQYF. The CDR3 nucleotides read TGTGCCTGCAGTATTGGGGTCGGTCCCAATCAGTACTTC.

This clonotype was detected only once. The CDR3 bases are TGTGCCAGCAGTGGACAGGGGATCTACGAGCAGTACTTC. Its translation: CASSGQGIYEQYF. The chain recombines TRBV2 with TRBJ2-7; 8 bases match TRBD1. The CDR3 sequence is 13 residues long. V was clipped by 4 bases and J by 3 bases; unmatched bases: 2. The germline CDR1 and CDR2 sequences are SNHLY and FYNNEI.

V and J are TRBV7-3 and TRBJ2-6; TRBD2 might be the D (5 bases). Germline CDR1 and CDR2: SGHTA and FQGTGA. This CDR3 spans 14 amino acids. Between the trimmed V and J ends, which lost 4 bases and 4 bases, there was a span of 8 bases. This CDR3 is CASSWRGGANVLTF. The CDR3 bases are TGTGCCAGCAGCTGGAGAGGGGGGGCCAACGTCCTGACTTTC. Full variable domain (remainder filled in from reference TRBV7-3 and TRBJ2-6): GAGVSQTPSNKVTEKGKYVELRCDPISGHTALYWYRQSLGQGPEFLIYFQGTGAADDSGLPNDRFFAVRPEGSVSTLKIQRTERGDSAVYLCASSWRGGANVLTFGAGSRLTVL.

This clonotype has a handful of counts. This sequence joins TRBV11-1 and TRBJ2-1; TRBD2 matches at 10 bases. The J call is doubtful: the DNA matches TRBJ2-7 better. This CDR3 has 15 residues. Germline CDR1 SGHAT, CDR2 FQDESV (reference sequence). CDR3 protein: CASSPSGSSYNEQYF. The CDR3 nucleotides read TGTGCCAGCAGTCCTAGCGGGAGTAGCTACAATGAGCAGTACTTC.

The CDR3 loop is CASSYVEGCGYTF. DNA of the CDR3: TGTGCCAGCAGTTACGTAGAGGGCTGCGGCTACACCTTC. This chain joins TRBV12-3 or TRBV12-4 and TRBJ1-2; D unresolved. The V end lost 4 bases, the J end lost 8 bases, and 14 bases lay between the germline ends. This CDR3 has 13 amino acids.

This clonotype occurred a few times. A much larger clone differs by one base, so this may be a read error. This CDR3 is CASSRGQEATEAFF. The CDR3 coding sequence is TGTGCCAGCAGTCGGGGACAGGAGGCTACTGAAGCTTTCTTT. The chain has TRBV28 and TRBJ1-1; 8 bases agree with TRBD1. Trimming cost V 5 bases and J 5 bases; bases outside gene matches: 7. The CDR3 is 14 amino acids. Germline CDR1 MDHEN, CDR2 SYDVKM.

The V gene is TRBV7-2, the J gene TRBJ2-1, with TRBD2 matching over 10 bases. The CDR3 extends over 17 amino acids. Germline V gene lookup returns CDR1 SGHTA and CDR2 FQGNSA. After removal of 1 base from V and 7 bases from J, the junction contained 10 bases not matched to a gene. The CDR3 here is CASSLVVLAGEKNEQFF. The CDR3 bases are TGTGCCAGCAGCTTAGTTGTGCTAGCGGGGGAGAAGAATGAGCAGTTCTTC.

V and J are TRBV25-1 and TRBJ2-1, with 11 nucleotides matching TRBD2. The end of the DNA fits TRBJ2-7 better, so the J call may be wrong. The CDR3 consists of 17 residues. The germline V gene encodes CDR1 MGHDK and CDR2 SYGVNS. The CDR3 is CARTGTSGRNSYNEQYF. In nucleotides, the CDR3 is TGTGCCAGGACCGGGACTAGCGGCAGGAATAGCTACAATGAGCAGTACTTC.

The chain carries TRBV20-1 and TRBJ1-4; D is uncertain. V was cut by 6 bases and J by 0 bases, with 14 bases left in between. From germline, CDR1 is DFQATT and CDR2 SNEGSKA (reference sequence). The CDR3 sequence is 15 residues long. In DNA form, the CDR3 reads TGCAGTGCCCTAATAAACCGTGCAACTAATGAAAAACTGTTTTTT. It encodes CSALINRATNEKLFF.

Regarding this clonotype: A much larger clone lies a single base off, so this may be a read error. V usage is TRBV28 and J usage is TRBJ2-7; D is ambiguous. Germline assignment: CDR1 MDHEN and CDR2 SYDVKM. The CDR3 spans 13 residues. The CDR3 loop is CASSSTRTYERYF. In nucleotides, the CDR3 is TGTGCCAGCAGTTCCACCCGTACGTACGAGCGGTACTTC.

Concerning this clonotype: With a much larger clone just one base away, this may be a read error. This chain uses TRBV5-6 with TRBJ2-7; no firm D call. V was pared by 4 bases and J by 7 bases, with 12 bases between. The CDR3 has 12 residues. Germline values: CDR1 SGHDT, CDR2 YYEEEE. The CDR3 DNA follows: TGTGCCAGCAGCAACCCCCGTAGTGAGCAGTACTTC. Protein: CASSNPRSEQYF.

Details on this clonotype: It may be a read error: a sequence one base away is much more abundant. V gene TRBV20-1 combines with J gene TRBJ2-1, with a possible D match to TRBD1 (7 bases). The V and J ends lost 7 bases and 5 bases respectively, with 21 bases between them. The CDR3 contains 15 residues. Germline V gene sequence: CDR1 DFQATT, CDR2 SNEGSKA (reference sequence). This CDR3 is CSVPHHSGGNNEQFF. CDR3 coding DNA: TGCAGTGTGCCACACCATTCAGGGGGGAACAATGAGCAGTTCTTC.

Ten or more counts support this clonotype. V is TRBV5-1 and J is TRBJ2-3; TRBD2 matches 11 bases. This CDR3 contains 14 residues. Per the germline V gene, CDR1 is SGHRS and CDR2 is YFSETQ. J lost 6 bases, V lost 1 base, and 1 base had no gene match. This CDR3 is CASSLTSGSDTQYF. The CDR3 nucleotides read TGCGCCAGCAGCTTGACTAGCGGGAGTGATACGCAGTATTTT.

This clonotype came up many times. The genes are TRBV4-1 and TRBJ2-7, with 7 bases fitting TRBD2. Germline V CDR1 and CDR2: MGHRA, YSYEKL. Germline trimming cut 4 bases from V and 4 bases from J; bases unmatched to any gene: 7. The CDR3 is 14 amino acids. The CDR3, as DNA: TGCGCCAGCAGCCTCGGGGGGAGGGAATACGAGCAGTACTTC. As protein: CASSLGGREYEQYF.

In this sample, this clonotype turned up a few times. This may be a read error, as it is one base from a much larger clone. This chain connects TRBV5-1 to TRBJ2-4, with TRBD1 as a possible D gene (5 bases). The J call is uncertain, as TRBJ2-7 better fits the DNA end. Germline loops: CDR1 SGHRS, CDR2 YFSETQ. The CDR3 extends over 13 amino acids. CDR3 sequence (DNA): TGCGCCAGCAGCGTGGAGACAGCCTACGAGCAGTACTTC. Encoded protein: CASSVETAYEQYF.

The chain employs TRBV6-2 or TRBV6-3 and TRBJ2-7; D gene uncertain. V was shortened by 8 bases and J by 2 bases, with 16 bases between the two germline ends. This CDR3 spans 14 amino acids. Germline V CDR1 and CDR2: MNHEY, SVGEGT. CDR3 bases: TGTGCCAGCGTTCGGGCGTCCGGAACCTACGAGCAGTACTTC. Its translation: CASVRASGTYEQYF.